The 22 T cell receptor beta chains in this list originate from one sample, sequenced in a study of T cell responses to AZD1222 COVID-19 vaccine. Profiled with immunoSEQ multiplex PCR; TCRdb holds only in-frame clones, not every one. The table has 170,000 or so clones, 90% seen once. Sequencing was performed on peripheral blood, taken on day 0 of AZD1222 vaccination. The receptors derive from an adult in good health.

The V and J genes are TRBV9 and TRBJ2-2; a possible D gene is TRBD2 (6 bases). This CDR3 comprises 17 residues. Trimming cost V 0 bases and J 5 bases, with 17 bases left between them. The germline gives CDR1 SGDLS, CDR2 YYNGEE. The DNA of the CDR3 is TGTGCCAGCAGCGTAGCTGGGGGACTGGCGCGGACCGGGGAGCTGTTTTTT. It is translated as CASSVAGGLARTGELFF.

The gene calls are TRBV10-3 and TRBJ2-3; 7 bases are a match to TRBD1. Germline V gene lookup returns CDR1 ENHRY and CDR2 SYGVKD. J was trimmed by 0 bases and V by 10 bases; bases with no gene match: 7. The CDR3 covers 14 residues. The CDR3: CATLQGISTDTQYF. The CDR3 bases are TGTGCCACCCTACAGGGGATTAGCACAGATACGCAGTATTTT.

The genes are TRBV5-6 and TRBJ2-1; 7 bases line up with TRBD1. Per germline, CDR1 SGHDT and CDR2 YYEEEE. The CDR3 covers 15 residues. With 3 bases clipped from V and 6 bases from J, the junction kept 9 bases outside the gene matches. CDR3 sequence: CASSSRGLLSNEQFF. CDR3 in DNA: TGTGCCAGCAGCTCGAGGGGGCTCCTCTCCAATGAGCAGTTCTTC.

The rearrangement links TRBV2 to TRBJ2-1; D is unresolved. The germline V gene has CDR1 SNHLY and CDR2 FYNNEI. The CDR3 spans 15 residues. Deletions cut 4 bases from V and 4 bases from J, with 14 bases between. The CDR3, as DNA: TGTGCCAGCAGTGGGCCGCGAGTAGCTTACAATGAGCAGTTCTTC. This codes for CASSGPRVAYNEQFF.

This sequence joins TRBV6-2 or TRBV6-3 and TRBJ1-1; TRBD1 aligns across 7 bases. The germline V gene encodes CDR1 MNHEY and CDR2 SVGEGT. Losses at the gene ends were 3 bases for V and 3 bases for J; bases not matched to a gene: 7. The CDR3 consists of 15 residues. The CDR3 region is CASSYYGTAHTEAFF. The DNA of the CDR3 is TGTGCCAGCAGTTATTACGGGACAGCCCACACTGAAGCTTTCTTT.

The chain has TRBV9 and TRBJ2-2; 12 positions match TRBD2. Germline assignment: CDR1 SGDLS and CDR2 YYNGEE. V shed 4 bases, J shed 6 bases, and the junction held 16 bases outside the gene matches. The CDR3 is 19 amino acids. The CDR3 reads CASSPRLAGGPRRSGELFF. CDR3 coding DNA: TGTGCCAGCAGCCCCCGGCTAGCGGGGGGGCCGAGGAGGTCCGGGGAGCTGTTTTTT.

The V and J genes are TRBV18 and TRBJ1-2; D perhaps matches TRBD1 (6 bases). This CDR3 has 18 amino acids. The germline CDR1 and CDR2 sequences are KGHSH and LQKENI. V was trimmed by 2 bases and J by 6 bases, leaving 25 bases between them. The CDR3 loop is CASSPYITPPQGWNGYTF. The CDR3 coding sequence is TGTGCCAGCTCACCATATATCACTCCCCCACAGGGTTGGAATGGCTACACCTTC.

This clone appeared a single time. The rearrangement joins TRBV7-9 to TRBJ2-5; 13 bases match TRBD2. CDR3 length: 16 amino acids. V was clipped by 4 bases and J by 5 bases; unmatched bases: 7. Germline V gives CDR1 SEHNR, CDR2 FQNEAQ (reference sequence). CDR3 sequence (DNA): TGTGCCAGCAGCTCGCGGACTAGCGGGGGAGACGAGACCCAGTACTTC. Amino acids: CASSSRTSGGDETQYF.

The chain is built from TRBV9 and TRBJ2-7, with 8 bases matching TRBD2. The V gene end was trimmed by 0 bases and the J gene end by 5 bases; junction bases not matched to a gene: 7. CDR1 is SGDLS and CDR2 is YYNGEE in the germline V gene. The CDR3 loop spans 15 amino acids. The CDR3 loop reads CASSVAPGGADEQYF. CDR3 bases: TGTGCCAGCAGCGTAGCCCCCGGGGGGGCCGACGAGCAGTACTTC.

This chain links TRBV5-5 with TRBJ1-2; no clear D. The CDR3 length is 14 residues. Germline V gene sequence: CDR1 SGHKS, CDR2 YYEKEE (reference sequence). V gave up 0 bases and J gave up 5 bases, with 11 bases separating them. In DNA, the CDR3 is TGTGCCAGCAGCTTGGGTTCGAGAGAATATGGCTACACCTTC. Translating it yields CASSLGSREYGYTF.

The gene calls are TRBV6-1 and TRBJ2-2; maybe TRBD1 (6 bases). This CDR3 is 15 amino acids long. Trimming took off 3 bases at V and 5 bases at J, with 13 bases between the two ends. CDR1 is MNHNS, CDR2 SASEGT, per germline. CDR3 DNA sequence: TGTGCCAGCAGTGAGGACAGCCTACGTACCGGGGAGCTGTTTTTT. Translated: CASSEDSLRTGELFF.

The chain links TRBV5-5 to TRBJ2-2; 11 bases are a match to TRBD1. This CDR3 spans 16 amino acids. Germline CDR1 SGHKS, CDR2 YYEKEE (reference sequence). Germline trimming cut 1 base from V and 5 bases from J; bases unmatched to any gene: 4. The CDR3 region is CASSLRTGGGTGELFF. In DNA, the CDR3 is TGTGCCAGCAGCTTGAGGACAGGGGGCGGGACCGGGGAGCTGTTTTTT.

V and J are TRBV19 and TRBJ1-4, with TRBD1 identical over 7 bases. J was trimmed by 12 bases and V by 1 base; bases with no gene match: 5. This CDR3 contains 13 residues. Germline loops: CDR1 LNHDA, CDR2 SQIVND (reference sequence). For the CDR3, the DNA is TGTGCCAGTAGTATAGGGGGACAGACTCAACTGTTTTTT. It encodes CASSIGGQTQLFF.

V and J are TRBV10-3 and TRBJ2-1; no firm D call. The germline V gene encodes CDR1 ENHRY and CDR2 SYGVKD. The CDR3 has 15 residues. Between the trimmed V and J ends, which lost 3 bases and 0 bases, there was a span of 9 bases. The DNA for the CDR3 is TGTGCCATCAGTGAACAGATGAGCTCCTACAATGAGCAGTTCTTC. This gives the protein CAISEQMSSYNEQFF.

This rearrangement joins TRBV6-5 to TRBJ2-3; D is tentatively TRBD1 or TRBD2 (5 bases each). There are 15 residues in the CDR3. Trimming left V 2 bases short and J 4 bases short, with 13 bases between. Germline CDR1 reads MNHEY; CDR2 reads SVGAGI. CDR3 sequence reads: CASSYRGAVADTQYF. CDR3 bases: TGTGCCAGCAGTTACCGGGGCGCGGTGGCAGATACGCAGTATTTT.

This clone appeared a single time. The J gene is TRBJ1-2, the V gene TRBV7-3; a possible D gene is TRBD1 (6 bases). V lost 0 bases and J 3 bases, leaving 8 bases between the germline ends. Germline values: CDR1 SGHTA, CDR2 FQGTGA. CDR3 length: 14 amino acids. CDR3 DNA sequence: TGTGCCAGCAGCTTAACGCCAGGGGACTATGGCTACACCTTC. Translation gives CASSLTPGDYGYTF. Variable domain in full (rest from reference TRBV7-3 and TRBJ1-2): GAGVSQTPSNKVTEKGKYVELRCDPISGHTALYWYRQSLGQGPEFLIYFQGTGAADDSGLPNDRFFAVRPEGSVSTLKIQRTERGDSAVYLCASSLTPGDYGYTFGSGTRLTVV.

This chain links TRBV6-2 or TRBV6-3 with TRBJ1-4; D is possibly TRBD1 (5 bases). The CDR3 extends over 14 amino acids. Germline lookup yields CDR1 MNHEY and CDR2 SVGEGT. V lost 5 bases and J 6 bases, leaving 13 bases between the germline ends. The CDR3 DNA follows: TGTGCCAGCAGTAATGGGGGGACCCATGAAAAACTGTTTTTT. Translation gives CASSNGGTHEKLFF.

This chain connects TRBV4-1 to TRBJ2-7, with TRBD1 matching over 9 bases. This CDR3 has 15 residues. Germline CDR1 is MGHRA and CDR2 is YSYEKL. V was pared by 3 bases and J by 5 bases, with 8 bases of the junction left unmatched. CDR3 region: CASSHLGQGIDEQYF. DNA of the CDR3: TGCGCCAGCAGCCACCTGGGACAGGGTATCGACGAGCAGTACTTC.

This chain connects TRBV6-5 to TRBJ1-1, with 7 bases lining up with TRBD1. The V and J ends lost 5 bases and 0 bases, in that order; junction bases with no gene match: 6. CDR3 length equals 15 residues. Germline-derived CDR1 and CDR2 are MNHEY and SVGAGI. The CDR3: CASSTRQGMNTEAFF. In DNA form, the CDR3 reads TGTGCCAGCAGTACCCGACAGGGCATGAACACTGAAGCTTTCTTT.

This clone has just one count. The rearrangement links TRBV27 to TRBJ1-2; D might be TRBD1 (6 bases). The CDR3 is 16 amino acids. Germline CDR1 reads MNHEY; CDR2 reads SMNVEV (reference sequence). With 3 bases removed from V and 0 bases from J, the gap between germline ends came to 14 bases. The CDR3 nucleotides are TGTGCCAGCAGTTTCTACCGGGACACAACTAACTATGGCTACACCTTC. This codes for CASSFYRDTTNYGYTF.

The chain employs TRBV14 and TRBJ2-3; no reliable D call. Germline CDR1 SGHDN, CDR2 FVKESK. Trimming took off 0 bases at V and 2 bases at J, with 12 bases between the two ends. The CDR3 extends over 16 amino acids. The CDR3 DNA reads TGTGCCAGCAGCCAAGATCGCACCCTCAACACAGATACGCAGTATTTT. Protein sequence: CASSQDRTLNTDTQYF.

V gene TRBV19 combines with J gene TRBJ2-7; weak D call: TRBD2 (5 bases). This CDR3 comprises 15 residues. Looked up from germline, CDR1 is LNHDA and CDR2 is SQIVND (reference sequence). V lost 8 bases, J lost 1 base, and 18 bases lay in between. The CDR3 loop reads CASAFGVALSYEQYF. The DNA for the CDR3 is TGTGCCAGTGCCTTCGGGGTAGCGCTTTCCTACGAGCAGTACTTC.